This entry is about one T cell receptor (beta chain). Other nucleotide sequences in the sample specify the same CDR3. Per the original methods: The assay estimated nucleated cells by amplifying reference gene primers. The method was immunoSEQ multiplex PCR; TCRdb's version includes in-frame clones alone and lacks a portion of them. V, J and clone size derive from that table, while D and trimming were established from the DNA sequence. The table shows 100,000 or so clones, with 75% to 90% occurring only once. The V and J ends lost 3 bases and 0 bases respectively, with 5 bases between them. This CDR3 comprises 13 residues. Germline assignment: CDR1 KGHSH and CDR2 LQKENI. The record originates from a study of blood T cell repertoires in COVID-19. About the research overall: T cells, B-cell-depleted T cells, or PBMCs supplied cDNA or gDNA.

The chain combines TRBV18 with TRBJ1-1; maybe TRBD1 (5 bases). What was sequenced was peripheral blood. The sequence was collected from a human donor in a cohort sampled during active COVID-19. For the CDR3, the DNA is TGTGCCAGCTCACCGACAGTGAACACTGAAGCTTTCTTT. The encoded protein is CASSPTVNTEAFF.